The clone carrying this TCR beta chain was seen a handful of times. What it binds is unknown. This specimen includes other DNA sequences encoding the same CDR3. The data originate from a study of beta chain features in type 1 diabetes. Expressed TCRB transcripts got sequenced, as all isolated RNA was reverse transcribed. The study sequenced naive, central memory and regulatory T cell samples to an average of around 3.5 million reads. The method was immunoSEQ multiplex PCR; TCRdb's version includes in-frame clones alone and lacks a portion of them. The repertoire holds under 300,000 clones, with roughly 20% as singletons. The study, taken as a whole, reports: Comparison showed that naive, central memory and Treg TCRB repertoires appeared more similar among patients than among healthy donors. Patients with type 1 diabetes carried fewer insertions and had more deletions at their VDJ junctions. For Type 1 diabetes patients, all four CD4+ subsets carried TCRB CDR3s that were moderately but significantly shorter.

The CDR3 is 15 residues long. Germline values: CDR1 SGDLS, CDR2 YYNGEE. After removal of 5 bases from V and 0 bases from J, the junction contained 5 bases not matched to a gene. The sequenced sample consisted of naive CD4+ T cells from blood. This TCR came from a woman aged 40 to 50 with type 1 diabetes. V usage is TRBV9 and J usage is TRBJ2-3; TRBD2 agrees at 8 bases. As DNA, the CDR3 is TGTGCCAGCAGTTTGAGCGGGGGCAGCACAGATACGCAGTATTTT. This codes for CASSLSGGSTDTQYF. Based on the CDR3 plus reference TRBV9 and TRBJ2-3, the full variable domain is DSGVTQTPKHLITATGQRVTLRCSPRSGDLSVYWYQQSLDQGLQFLIQYYNGEERAKGNILERFSAQQFPDLHSELNLSSLELGDSALYFCASSLSGGSTDTQYFGPGTRLTVL.